This T cell receptor beta chain was sequenced in a study of HIV-infected patients and healthy controls. Study-level results: Mean usage of eight alpha and eight beta V genes differed significantly in HIV-infected patients versus controls. Compared with controls, mean Gini indices were significantly raised in HIV-infected repertoires, possibly indicating oligoclonality.

Concerning this clonotype itself: The antigen is undetermined.

V was pared by 1 base and J by 0 bases, with 4 bases of the junction left unmatched. The germline V gene has CDR1 MNHNS and CDR2 SASEGT. The CDR3 sequence is 16 residues long. No cell fractionation was done, so the repertoire covers all unsorted peripheral blood T cells. The RNA source was an approximately 2.4 ml peripheral blood draw. Reverse transcription used around 500 ng RNA and constant-region primers for alpha and beta. Using multiplexing indices, alpha and beta chain libraries were generated apart by chain-specific third strand synthesis. Two random hexamers, added before amplification and joined, formed each molecule's 12-nucleotide barcode. TCRdb used MiXCR to reprocess the 5' RACE reads, holding one entry per CDR3 protein. This table holds some 20,000 distinct CDR3 sequences, around 8.3% found once.

The TCR comes from an adult in good health. The rearrangement joins TRBV6-1 to TRBJ2-7; 9 bases agree with TRBD2. The sample consisted of blood. The chain's CDR3 is CASSEVKLAGSYEQYF. In DNA, the CDR3 is TGTGCCAGCAGTGAAGTTAAACTAGCGGGCTCCTACGAGCAGTACTTC.